This T cell receptor (beta chain) was identified in a study of cytomegalovirus exposure and HLA in healthy donors. This clone has just a few counts. The antigen is undetermined. Regarding the study as a whole: Donors belonging to an Asian-associated ancestry cluster reportedly showed fewer N-insertions in productive TCRs than the approximately 680-donor mean, according to what a later analysis found.

Researchers ran the PCR with 60 Vbeta and 13 Jbeta primers. Some clones are missing from TCRdb's copy, which holds only in-frame ones; the method was immunoSEQ multiplex PCR. The sample gives about 150,000 clones, approximately 80% of which show up once; around 1.9% is in the top ten. With V trimmed by 0 bases and J by 5 bases, 5 bases remained unmatched. This CDR3 spans 16 amino acids. Per germline, CDR1 SGHNT and CDR2 YYREEE (reference sequence). The sequence was obtained from a man between 18 and 29 years old in good health and CMV-seronegative. V usage is TRBV5-4 and J usage is TRBJ1-1, with 12 positions matching TRBD1. Sequencing was done on a sample of PBMCs. The CDR3 region has the DNA TGTGCCAGCAGCTTGGGCGGGACAGGGGGCAGGACTGAAGCTTTCTTT. Translated: CASSLGGTGGRTEAFF. The full variable domain, its missing parts supplied by reference TRBV5-4 and TRBJ1-1, is ETGVTQSPTHLIKTRGQQVTLRCSSQSGHNTVSWYQQALGQGPQFIFQYYREEENGRGNFPPRFSGLQFPNYSSELNVNALELDDSALYLCASSLGGTGGRTEAFFGQGTRLTVV.